Listed here is a single T cell receptor (beta chain). Its antigen is unidentified. Employing constant-segment primers, 5'RACE generated TCR alpha and TCR beta cDNA libraries bearing sample barcodes and UMIs. A single record per CDR3 protein comes from TCRdb applying MiXCR to the 5' RACE reads. The table has about 610,000 distinct CDR3 sequences, 17% seen once; the top ten hold less than 10%. The data were obtained in a study of T-cell memory formation after mild COVID-19. Regarding the study as a whole: Later expanders leaned CD4+, whereas clones that contracted between day 15 and 85 were balanced CD4/CD8. CD4+ clones that contracted lay mainly in CM and EM; CD8+ ones lay in EMRA. In pre-infection memory, a portion of responding clones appeared, which suggested that cross-reactive memory joined.

The V gene's germline CDR1 is SEHNR and CDR2 FQNEAQ (reference sequence). J was trimmed by 0 bases and V by 3 bases; bases with no gene match: 5. This CDR3 has 16 residues. The rearrangement links TRBV7-9 to TRBJ1-5, with 7 bases aligning to TRBD1. The TCR was taken from an adult woman who had mild COVID-19 (a few samples of this study predate the infection). Cell type and time point are not known. Sequencing was carried out using PBMCs or a T cell subset sorted from them (not recorded which). The CDR3 DNA reads TGTGCCAGCAGCTTGGGGGGACAGTATAGCAATCAGCCCCAGCATTTT. This codes for CASSLGGQYSNQPQHF.